This TCR beta chain emerged from a study of blood T cell repertoires in COVID-19. Study details: Samples representing acute and convalescent COVID-19 were sourced from the United States, Italy and Spain.

CDR3 length: 17 residues. V shed 0 bases and J shed 0 bases, with 12 bases lying between them. Per the germline V gene, CDR1 is LNHDA and CDR2 is SQIVND (reference sequence). Original processing methods: Amplifying reference gene primers gave estimates of nucleated cell counts. Sequencing was performed with immunoSEQ multiplex PCR; in TCRdb, only in-frame clones are kept and a portion is missing. V, J and clone size reflect that table, while D and trimming were determined from the DNA. This sample has some 190,000 clones, with 84% found just once. Cohorts were based on clinical histories the participants reported. It was within 2 weeks before study entry that exposed participants met a COVID-19 case.

The rearrangement uses TRBV19 and TRBJ1-5; TRBD1 might be the D (5 bases). This TCR came from a woman aged 30 to 39 who had been exposed to COVID-19. The source material was PBMCs or T cells enriched from blood (not recorded which). CDR3 sequence reads: CASSIDLLGLSNQPQHF. The DNA of the CDR3 is TGTGCCAGTAGTATAGATCTATTGGGGCTTAGCAATCAGCCCCAGCATTTT.